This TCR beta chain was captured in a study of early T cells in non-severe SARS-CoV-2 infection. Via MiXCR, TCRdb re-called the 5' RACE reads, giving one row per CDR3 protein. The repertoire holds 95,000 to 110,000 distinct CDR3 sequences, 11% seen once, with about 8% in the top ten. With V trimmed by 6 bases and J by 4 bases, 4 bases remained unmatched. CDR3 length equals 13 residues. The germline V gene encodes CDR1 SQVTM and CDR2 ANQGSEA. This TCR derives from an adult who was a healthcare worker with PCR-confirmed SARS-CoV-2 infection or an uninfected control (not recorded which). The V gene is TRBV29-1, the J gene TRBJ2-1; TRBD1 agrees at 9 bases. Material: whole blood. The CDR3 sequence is CSVPGTGYNEQFF. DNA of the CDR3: TGCAGCGTGCCCGGGACAGGGTACAATGAGCAGTTCTTC.